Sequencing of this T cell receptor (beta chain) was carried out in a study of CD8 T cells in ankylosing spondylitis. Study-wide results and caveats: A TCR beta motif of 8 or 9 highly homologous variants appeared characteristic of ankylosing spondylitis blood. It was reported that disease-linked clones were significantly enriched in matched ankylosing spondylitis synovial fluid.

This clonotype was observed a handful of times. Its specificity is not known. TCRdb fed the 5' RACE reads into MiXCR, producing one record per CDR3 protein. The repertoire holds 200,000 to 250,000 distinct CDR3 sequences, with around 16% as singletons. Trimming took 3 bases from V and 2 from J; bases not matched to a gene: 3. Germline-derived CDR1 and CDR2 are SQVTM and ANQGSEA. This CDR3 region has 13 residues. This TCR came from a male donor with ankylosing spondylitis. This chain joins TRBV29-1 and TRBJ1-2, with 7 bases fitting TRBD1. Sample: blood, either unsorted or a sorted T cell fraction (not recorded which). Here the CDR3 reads CSVEGGQNYGYTF. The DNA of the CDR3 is TGCAGCGTTGAGGGGGGACAGAACTATGGCTACACCTTC.